This TCR beta chain was profiled in a study of blood T cells in healthy people across ages. The sample holds a few counts of this clonotype. As yet, its antigen is unknown. Together with a sample-barcoded 5' primer, a J-beta primer mix was included in a second PCR lasting about 7 to 12 cycles. TCRdb reanalysed the 5' RACE reads using MiXCR and keeps one entry per CDR3 protein. The data show 550,000 to 750,000 distinct CDR3 sequences, under 25% seen once. Whole-study results and caveats: Without sorted subsets, naive and antigen-experienced compartments could not be conclusively compared.

The material sequenced was blood. This sequence was found in a man aged 70 or older in good health.

CDR3 in amino acids: CASRGLAGAGELFF. Written as DNA, the CDR3 is TGCGCCAGCAGAGGACTAGCAGGTGCCGGGGAGCTGTTTTTT. The J gene is TRBJ2-2, the V gene TRBV5-1, with TRBD2 identical over 8 bases. The CDR3 extends over 14 amino acids. With V trimmed by 5 bases and J by 6 bases, 6 bases remained unmatched. Germline values: CDR1 SGHRS, CDR2 YFSETQ. The whole variable domain, filled in from reference TRBV5-1 and TRBJ2-2, reads KAGVTQTPRYLIKTRGQQVTLSCSPISGHRSVSWYQQTPGQGLQFLFEYFSETQRNKGNFPGRFSGRQFSNSRSEMNVSTLELGDSALYLCASRGLAGAGELFFGEGSRLTVL.